A single T cell receptor (beta chain) is shown here with its context. There are a few counts of this clone. It has no known antigen specificity. Qualities for individual bases were not recorded, and no much larger clone is one base off. The sample is drawn from a study of blood T cell repertoires in COVID-19 (dated by TCRdb to 2018 to 2020). In the study overall: Samples covering the acute and convalescent phases of COVID-19 were provided by collaborators in the United States, Italy and Spain. The prospective study material was composed of cDNA or gDNA derived from T cells, B-cell-depleted T cells, or PBMCs. The dataset comprised deeply sampled blood TCRbeta repertoires from subjects exposed to, actively infected with, or recovered from COVID-19. The repertoires were made available in a free public database intended to serve as a resource for research on the immune response to SARS-CoV-2. Samples came from the ongoing ImmuneRACE study (first 160 participants) plus 1,254 subjects from 6 global collaborators. Sample metadata almost always included a de-identified subject ID, COVID-19 status, age in years and sex. Where available, HLA class I and class II types were obtained from metadata supplied by the sample provider rather than from assay-based typing. Broader findings and caveats from the paper: Clinical and demographic metadata were provided uncurated, with the amount varying by source and participant.

The collaborating institutions used their own protocols to collect whole blood in K2EDTA tubes. For TCRbeta analysis, collaborator samples were shipped as frozen whole blood, as isolated PBMCs, or as DNA extracted from either sample type. From V the trimming removes 4 bases and from J it removes 8 bases, while the gene matches leave 10 bases of the junction unaccounted for. Per the germline V gene (reference sequence), LNHDA is the CDR1 and SQIVND is the CDR2. The CDR3 contains 14 residues, cysteine and phenylalanine counted. Just CDR3 DNA is preserved here, 42 bases in frame from base 1. TCRbeta CDR3 regions were amplified from genomic DNA using the immunoSEQ Assay, a bias-controlled multiplex PCR. In the paper's pipeline: Nucleated cell counts per sample were estimated from amplification of reference gene primers within the assay. To quantify the absolute abundance of each unique TCRbeta CDR3 rearrangement, sequence reads were collapsed and filtered. For each sample, productive Simpson clonality was calculated as the square root of Simpson's diversity index over productive rearrangements. TCRdb holds this immuneACCESS table with in-frame rearrangements only. Some clones are missing; in checked studies, unresolved V genes explain under half, and the rest has no known cause. From that table come the V and J calls and clone size; the DNA was used to work out D and trimming. This sample is represented by about 100,000 clones; over 75% of them were singletons. The leading ten clones occupy about 4% of the sample.

This sequence was found in a woman in her seventies with acute or convalescent COVID-19. The sequence is built from TRBV19 and TRBJ1-2; 7 bases in between match TRBD1. Sequences were obtained from peripheral blood. The encoded CDR3 is CASSTNDRATGYTF. The DNA sequence reads TGTGCCAGTAGTACTAACGACAGGGCGACCGGCTACACCTTC.